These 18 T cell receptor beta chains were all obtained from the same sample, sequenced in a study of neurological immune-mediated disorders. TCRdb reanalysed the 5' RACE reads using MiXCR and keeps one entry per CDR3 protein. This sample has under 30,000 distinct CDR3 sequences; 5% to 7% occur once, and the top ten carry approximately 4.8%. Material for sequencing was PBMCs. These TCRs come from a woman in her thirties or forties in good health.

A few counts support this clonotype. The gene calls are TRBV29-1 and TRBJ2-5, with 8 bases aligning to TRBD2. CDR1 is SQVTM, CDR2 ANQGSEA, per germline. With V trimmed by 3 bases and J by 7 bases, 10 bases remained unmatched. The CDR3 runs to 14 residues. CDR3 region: CSVDSLAGSATQYF. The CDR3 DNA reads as TGCAGCGTTGACAGTCTAGCGGGTTCAGCGACCCAGTACTTC.

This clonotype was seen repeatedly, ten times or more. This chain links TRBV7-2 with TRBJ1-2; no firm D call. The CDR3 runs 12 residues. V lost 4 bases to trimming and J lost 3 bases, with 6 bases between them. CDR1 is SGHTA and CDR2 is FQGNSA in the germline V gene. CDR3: CASSSTDYGYTF. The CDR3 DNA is TGTGCCAGCAGCTCGACTGACTATGGCTACACCTTC. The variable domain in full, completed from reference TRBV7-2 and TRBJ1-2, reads GAGVSQSPSNKVTEKGKDVELRCDPISGHTALYWYRQSLGQGLEFLIYFQGNSAPDKSGLPSDRFSAERTGGSVSTLTIQRTQQEDSAVYLCASSSTDYGYTFGSGTRLTVV.

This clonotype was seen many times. CDR3 DNA: TGCAGTGCTAGAGATCCGGAGCGGAGCTCCTATAATTCACCCCTCCACTTT. Translation: CSARDPERSSYNSPLHF. The chain is built from TRBV20-1 and TRBJ1-6; D remains ambiguous. V shed 0 bases and J shed 0 bases, with 12 bases lying between them. The CDR3 sequence is 17 residues long. Germline V gives CDR1 DFQATT, CDR2 SNEGSKA (reference sequence).

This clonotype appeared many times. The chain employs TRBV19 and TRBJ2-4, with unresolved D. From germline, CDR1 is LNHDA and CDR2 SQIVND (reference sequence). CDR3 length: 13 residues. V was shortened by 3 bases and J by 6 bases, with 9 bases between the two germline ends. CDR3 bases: TGTGCCAGTAGTATTGACCCTGCAAACATTCAGTACTTC. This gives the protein CASSIDPANIQYF. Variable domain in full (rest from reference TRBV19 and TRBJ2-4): DGGITQSPKYLFRKEGQNVTLSCEQNLNHDAMYWYRQDPGQGLRLIYYSQIVNDFQKGDIAEGYSVSREKKESFPLTVTSAQKNPTAFYLCASSIDPANIQYFGAGTRLSVL.

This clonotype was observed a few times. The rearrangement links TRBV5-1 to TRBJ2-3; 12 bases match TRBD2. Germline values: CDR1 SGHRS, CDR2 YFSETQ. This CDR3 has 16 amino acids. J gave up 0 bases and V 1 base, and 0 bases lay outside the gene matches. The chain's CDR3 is CASSLTSGRSTDTQYF. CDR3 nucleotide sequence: TGCGCCAGCAGCTTGACTAGCGGGAGGAGCACAGATACGCAGTATTTT.

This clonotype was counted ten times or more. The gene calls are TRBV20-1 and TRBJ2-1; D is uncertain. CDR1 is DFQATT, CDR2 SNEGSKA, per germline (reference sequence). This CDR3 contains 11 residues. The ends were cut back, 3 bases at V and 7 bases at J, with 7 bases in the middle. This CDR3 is CSASVENEQFF. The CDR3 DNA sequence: TGCAGTGCTAGTGTAGAAAATGAGCAGTTCTTC.

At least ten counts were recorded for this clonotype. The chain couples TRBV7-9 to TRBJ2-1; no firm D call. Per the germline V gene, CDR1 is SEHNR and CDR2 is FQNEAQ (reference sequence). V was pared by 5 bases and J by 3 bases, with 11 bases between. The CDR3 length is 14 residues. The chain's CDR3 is CASSPDGFYNEQFF. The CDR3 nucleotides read TGTGCCAGCAGCCCGGACGGATTCTACAATGAGCAGTTCTTC.

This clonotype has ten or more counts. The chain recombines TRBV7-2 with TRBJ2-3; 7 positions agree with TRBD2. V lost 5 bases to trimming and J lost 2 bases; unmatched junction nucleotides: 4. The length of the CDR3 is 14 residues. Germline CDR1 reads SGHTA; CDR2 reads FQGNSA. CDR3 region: CASSVGRSTDTQYF. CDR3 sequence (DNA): TGTGCCAGCAGCGTCGGGAGGTCCACAGATACGCAGTATTTT.

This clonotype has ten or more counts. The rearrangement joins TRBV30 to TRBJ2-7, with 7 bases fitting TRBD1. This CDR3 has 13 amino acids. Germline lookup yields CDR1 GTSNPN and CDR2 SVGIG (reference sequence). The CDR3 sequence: CAFTLGRDSEQYF. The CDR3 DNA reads TGTGCATTCACTCTCGGCAGGGACAGCGAGCAGTACTTC.

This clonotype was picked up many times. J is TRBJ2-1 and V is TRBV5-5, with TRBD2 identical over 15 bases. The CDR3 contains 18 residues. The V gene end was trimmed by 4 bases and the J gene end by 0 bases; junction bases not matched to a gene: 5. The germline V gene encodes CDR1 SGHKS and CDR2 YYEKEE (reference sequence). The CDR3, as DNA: TGTGCCAGCAGCGGGGGACTAGCGGGAGGCCCCTCCTACAATGAGCAGTTCTTC. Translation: CASSGGLAGGPSYNEQFF.

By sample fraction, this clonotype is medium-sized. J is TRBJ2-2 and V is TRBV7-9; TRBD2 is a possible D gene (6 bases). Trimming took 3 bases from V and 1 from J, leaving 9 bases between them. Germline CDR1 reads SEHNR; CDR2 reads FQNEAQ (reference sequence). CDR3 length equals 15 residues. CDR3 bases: TGTGCCAGCAGCTTTAGCGGAGTGAACACCGGGGAGCTGTTTTTT. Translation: CASSFSGVNTGELFF.

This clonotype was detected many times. In DNA, the CDR3 is TGTGCCACCTCCCTCGACTCCGGCTATAATTCACCCCTCCACTTT. Translated: CATSLDSGYNSPLHF. This chain links TRBV12-3 or TRBV12-4 with TRBJ1-6; no reliable D call. V shed 10 bases and J shed 3 bases, with 16 bases lying between them. The CDR3 has 15 amino acids.

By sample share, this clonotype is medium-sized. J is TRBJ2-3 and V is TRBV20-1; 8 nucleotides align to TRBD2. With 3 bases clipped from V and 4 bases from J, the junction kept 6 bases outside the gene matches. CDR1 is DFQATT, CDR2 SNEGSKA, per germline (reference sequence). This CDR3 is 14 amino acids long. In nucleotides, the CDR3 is TGCAGTGCTAGGGGACTAGTTGTCGCAGATACGCAGTATTTT. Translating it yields CSARGLVVADTQYF.

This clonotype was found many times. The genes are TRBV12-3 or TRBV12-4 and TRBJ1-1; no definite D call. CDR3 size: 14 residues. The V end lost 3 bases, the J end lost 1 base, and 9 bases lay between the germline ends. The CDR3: CASSFWGRNTEAFF. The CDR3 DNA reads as TGTGCCAGCAGTTTTTGGGGAAGGAACACTGAAGCTTTCTTT.

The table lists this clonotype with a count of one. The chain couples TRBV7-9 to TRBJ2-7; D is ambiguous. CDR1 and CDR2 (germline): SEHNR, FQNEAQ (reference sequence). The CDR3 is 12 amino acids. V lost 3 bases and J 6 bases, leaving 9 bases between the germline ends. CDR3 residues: CASSFSPLEQYF. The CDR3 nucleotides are TGTGCCAGCAGCTTTAGCCCCCTCGAGCAGTACTTC.

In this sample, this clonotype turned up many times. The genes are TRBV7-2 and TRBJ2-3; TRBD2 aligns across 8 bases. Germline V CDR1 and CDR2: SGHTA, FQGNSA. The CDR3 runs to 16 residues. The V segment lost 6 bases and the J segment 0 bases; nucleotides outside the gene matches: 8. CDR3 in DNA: TGTGCCAGCAGTCCTATAGCGGGACGAAGCACAGATACGCAGTATTTT. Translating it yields CASSPIAGRSTDTQYF.

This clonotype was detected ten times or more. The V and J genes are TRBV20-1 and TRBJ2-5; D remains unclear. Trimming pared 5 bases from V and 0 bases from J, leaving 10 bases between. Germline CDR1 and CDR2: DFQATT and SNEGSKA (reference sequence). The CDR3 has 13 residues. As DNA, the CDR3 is TGCAGTGCTCTCCCTCGGTACCAAGAGACCCAGTACTTC. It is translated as CSALPRYQETQYF.

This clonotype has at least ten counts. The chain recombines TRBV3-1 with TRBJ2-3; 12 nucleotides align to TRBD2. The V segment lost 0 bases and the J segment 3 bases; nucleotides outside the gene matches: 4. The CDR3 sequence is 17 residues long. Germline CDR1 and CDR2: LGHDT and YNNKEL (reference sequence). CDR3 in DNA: TGTGCCAGCAGCCAAGATTTCGGACTAGCGGGAACAGATACGCAGTATTTT. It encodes CASSQDFGLAGTDTQYF.